A selection of T cell receptor beta chains follows, all from one sample in a study of cytomegalovirus exposure and HLA in healthy donors. The table came from immunoSEQ multiplex PCR; TCRdb's copy has only in-frame clones and leaves some out. Its table lists fewer than 85,000 clones. The sequencing input was PBMCs. These receptor sequences come from a woman between 40 and 50 years old in good health and CMV-seropositive. Each CDR3 is given with its conserved first and last residue. D genes are given only for firm matches.

j_call: TRBJ2-2; d_call: TRBD2; v_call: TRBV7-3; cdr3_nt: TGTGCCAGCAGCCCGCACGGACTAGCGGGAGACACCGGGGAGCTGTTTTTT; cdr3_aa: CASSPHGLAGDTGELFF
j_call: TRBJ1-1; d_call: .; v_call: TRBV4-2; cdr3_nt: TGTGCCAGCAGCCAAGATGACAGGCGGCCGGCTTTCTTT; cdr3_aa: CASSQDDRRPAFF
j_call: TRBJ1-4; d_call: TRBD1; v_call: TRBV13; cdr3_nt: TGTGCCAGCAGCGGACAGGGACTTAATAATGAAAAACTGTTTTTT; cdr3_aa: CASSGQGLNNEKLFF
j_call: TRBJ2-7; d_call: .; v_call: TRBV6-5; cdr3_nt: TGTGCCAGCAGTTACTCCGGGGCAGGGGCCTACGAGCAGTACTTC; cdr3_aa: CASSYSGAGAYEQYF
j_call: TRBJ1-2; d_call: .; v_call: TRBV7-3; cdr3_nt: TGTGCCAGCAGCTTACAGGGTAACTATGGCTACACCTTC; cdr3_aa: CASSLQGNYGYTF
j_call: TRBJ1-6; d_call: .; v_call: TRBV7-6; cdr3_nt: TGTGCCAGCAGCCCGGACAGTTCCCAAGGACCCCTCCACTTT; cdr3_aa: CASSPDSSQGPLHF
j_call: TRBJ1-4; d_call: .; v_call: TRBV6-6; cdr3_nt: TGTGCCAGCAGTTATGGTGGAGGGCTTAATGAAAAACTGTTTTTT; cdr3_aa: CASSYGGGLNEKLFF
j_call: TRBJ1-2; d_call: .; v_call: TRBV10-3; cdr3_nt: TGTGCCATCAGTGACTCGGGGGGGGGCTACACCTTC; cdr3_aa: CAISDSGGGYTF
j_call: TRBJ1-1; d_call: TRBD1; v_call: TRBV5-1; cdr3_nt: TGCGCCAGCAGCTTGGGGGTGGGACAGATGAACACTGAAGCTTTCTTT; cdr3_aa: CASSLGVGQMNTEAFF
j_call: TRBJ2-3; d_call: TRBD1; v_call: TRBV4-1; cdr3_nt: TGCGCCAGCAGCCAAGGGACAGGGAAGGGTCGTAGTACGCAGTATTTT; cdr3_aa: CASSQGTGKGRSTQYF
j_call: TRBJ2-1; d_call: .; v_call: TRBV2; cdr3_nt: TGTGCCAGCAGTGAAAGCGAAAGTACCTACAATGAGCAGTTCTTC; cdr3_aa: CASSESESTYNEQFF
j_call: TRBJ2-3; d_call: TRBD2; v_call: TRBV6-4; cdr3_nt: TGTGCCAGCAGTGACTCGAGCGGGGGGGGACCAGATACGCAGTATTTT; cdr3_aa: CASSDSSGGGPDTQYF
j_call: TRBJ2-2; d_call: TRBD1; v_call: TRBV6-5; cdr3_nt: TGTGCCAGCAGTTACAAAAGGACAGGGGTCAGCGGGGAGCTGTTTTTT; cdr3_aa: CASSYKRTGVSGELFF
j_call: TRBJ2-7; d_call: TRBD2; v_call: TRBV6-5; cdr3_nt: TGTGCCAGCAGTTACTTGACTAGCGGGGGCTACGAGCAGTACTTC; cdr3_aa: CASSYLTSGGYEQYF